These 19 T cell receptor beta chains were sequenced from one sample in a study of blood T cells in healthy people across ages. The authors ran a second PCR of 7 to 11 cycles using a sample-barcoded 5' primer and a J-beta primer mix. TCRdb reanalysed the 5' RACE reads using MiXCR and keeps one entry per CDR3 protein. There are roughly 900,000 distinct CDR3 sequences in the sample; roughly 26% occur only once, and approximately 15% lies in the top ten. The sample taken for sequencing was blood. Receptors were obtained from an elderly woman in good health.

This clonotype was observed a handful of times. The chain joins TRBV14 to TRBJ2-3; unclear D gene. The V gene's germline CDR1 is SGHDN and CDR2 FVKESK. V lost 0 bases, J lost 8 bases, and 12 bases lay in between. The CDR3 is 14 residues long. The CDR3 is CASSQEWGGVTQYF. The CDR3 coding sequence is TGTGCCAGCAGCCAAGAGTGGGGTGGAGTTACGCAGTATTTT.

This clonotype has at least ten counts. CDR3 sequence (DNA): TGTGCCAGCACCGAGGACAGGGCCTATGGCTACACCTTC. Translating gives CASTEDRAYGYTF. This rearrangement joins TRBV12-3 or TRBV12-4 to TRBJ1-2; TRBD1 aligns across 8 bases. The length of the CDR3 is 13 residues. The V and J ends lost 7 bases and 4 bases, in that order; junction bases with no gene match: 5.

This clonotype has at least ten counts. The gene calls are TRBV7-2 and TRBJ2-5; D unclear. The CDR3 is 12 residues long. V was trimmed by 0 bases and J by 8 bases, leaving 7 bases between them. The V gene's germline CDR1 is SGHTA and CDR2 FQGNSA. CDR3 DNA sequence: TGTGCCAGCAGCTTAGCGGACGAAACCCAGTACTTC. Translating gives CASSLADETQYF.

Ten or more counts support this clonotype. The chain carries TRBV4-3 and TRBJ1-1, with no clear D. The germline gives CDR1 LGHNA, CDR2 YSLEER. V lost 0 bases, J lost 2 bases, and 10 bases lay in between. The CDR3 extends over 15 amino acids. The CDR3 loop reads CASSQDIGPNTEAFF. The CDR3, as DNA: TGCGCCAGCAGCCAAGATATAGGGCCAAACACTGAAGCTTTCTTT.

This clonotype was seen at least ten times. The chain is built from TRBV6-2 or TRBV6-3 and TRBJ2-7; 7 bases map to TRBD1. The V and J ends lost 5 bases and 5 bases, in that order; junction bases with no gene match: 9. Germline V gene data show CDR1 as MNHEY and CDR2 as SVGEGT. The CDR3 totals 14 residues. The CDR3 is CASSPSSTGNEQYF. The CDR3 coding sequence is TGTGCCAGCAGTCCCTCCTCGACAGGGAACGAGCAGTACTTC.

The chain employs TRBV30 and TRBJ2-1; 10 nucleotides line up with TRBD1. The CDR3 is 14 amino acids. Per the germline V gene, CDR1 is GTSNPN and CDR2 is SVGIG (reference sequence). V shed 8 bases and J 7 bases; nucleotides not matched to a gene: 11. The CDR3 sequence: CARQGATKGNEQFF. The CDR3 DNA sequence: TGTGCCAGACAGGGGGCCACTAAGGGGAATGAGCAGTTCTTC. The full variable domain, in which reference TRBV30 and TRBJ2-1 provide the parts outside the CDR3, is SQTIHQWPATLVQPVGSPLSLECTVEGTSNPNLYWYRQAAGRGLQLLFYSVGIGQISSEVPQNLSASRPQDRQFILSSKKLLLSDSGFYLCARQGATKGNEQFFGPGTRLTVL.

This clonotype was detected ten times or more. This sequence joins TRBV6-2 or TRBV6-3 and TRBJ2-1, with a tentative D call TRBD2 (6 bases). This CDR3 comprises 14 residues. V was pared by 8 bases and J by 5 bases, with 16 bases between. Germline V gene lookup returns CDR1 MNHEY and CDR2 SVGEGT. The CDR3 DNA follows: TGTGCCAGCCGACCCGGACTATCACACAATGAGCAGTTCTTC. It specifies CASRPGLSHNEQFF.

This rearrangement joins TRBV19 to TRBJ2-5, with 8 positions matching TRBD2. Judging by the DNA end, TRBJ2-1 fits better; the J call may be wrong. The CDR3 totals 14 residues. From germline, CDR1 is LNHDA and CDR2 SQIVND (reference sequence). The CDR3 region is CASSGGGTQETQFF. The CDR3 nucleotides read TGTGCCAGTAGCGGCGGGGGGACCCAAGAGACCCAGTTCTTC.

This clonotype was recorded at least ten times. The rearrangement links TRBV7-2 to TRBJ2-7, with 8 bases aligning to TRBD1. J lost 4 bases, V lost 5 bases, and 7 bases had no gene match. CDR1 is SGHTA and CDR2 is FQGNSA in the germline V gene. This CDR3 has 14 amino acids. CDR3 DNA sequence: TGTGCCAGCAGCGTGGACAGGGTCTCGTACGAGCAGTACTTC. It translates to CASSVDRVSYEQYF.

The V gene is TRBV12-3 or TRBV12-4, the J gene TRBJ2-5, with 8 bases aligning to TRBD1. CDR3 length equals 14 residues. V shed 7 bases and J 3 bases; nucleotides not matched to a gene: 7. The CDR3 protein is CASTPTGAKETQYF. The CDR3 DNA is TGTGCCAGCACCCCGACAGGGGCTAAAGAGACCCAGTACTTC.

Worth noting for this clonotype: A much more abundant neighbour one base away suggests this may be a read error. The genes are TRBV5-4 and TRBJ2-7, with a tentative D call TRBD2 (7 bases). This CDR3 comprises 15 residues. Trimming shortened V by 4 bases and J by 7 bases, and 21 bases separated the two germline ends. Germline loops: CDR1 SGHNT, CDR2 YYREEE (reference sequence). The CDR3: CASSRLGGGLGEQYF. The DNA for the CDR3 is TGTGCCAGCAGCCGTCTAGGCGGGGGCCTAGGAGAGCAGTACTTC. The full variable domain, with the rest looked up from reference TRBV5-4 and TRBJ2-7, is ETGVTQSPTHLIKTRGQQVTLRCSSQSGHNTVSWYQQALGQGPQFIFQYYREEENGRGNFPPRFSGLQFPNYSSELNVNALELDDSALYLCASSRLGGGLGEQYFGPGTRLTVT.

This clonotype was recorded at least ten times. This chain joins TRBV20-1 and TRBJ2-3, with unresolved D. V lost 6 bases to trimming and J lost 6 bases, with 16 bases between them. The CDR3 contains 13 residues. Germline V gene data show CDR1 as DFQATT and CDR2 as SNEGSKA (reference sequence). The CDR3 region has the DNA TGCAGTGCCGTTCGGACCTCACGGGATACGCAGTATTTT. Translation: CSAVRTSRDTQYF.

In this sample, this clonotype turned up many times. CDR3 amino acids: CASSAGLAGYNEQFF. The CDR3 coding sequence is TGTGCCAGCAGCGCCGGACTAGCGGGATACAATGAGCAGTTCTTC. This chain joins TRBV5-5 and TRBJ2-1, with 12 positions matching TRBD2. V shed 4 bases, J shed 4 bases, and the junction held 3 bases outside the gene matches. Germline CDR1 reads SGHKS; CDR2 reads YYEKEE (reference sequence). The CDR3 is 15 amino acids.

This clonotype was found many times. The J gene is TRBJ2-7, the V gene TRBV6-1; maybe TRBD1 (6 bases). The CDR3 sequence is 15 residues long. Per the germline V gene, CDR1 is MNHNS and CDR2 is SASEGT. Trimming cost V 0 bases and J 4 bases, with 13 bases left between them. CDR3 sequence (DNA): TGTGCCAGCAGTGAAGCAGTATGGACAGTATACGAGCAGTACTTC. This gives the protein CASSEAVWTVYEQYF.

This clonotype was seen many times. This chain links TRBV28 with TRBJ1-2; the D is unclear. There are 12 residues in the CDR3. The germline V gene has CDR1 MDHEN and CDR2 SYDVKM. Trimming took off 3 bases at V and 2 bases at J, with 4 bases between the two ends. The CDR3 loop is CASSFLNYGYTF. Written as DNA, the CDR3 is TGTGCCAGCAGTTTTCTCAACTATGGCTACACCTTC.

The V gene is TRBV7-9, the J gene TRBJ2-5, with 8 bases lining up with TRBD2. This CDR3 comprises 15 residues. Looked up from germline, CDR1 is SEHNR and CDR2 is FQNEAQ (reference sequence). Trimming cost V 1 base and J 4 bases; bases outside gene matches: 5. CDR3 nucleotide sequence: TGTGCCAGCAGCTTAGTTCTCCTAGCGGGAGAGACCCAGTACTTC. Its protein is CASSLVLLAGETQYF.

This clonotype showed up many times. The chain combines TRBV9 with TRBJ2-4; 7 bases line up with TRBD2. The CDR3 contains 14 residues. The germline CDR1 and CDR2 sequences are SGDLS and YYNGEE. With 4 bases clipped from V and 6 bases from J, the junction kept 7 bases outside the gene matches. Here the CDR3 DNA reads TGTGCCAGCAGCACGAGCGGGGCTGGAAACATTCAGTACTTC. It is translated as CASSTSGAGNIQYF.

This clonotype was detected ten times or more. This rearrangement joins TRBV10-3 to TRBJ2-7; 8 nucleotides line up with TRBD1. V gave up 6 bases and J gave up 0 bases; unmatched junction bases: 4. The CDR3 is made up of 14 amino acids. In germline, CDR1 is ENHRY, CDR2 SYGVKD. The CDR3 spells CAIRGQGSSYEQYF. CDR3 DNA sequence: TGTGCCATCAGAGGACAGGGAAGCTCCTACGAGCAGTACTTC.

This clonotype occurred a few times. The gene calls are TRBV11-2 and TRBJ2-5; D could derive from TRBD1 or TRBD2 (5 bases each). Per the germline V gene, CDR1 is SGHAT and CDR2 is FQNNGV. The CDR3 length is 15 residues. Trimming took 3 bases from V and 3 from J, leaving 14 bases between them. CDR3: CASSFVRGSKETQYF. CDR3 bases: TGTGCCAGCAGCTTCGTCCGGGGCTCCAAAGAGACCCAGTACTTC.